Listed below are T cell receptor beta chains from one sample, sequenced in a study of shared clonotypes between healthy human individuals. Sequencing was performed with immunoSEQ multiplex PCR; in TCRdb, only in-frame clones are kept and a portion is missing. The sample consists of about 2.5 million clones, approximately 90% of them appearing once. What was sequenced was naive CD4+ T cells from PBMCs. These receptors all stem from a man younger than 35 in good health. Some clones in this sample may be carry-over from other donors' samples. Both conserved end residues are part of each CDR3. The D gene is left open where the match is weak. The listing skips clone size in some rows; elsewhere it reads once, few, many or a size class.

DNA	CDR3	size	V	J	D
TGTGCCAGCAGCCAAGGAGCTAGCGGGAGAGGGGGAGAGACCCAGTACTTC	CASSQGASGRGGETQYF	.	TRBV11-2	TRBJ2-5	TRBD2
TGCGCCAGCAGCCCGATGAGGGCTAGCGGGAACACCGGGGAGCTGTTTTTT	CASSPMRASGNTGELFF	.	TRBV4-3	TRBJ2-2	TRBD2
TGTGCCACCAAGGACAGGGGGTTCCGTAGCAATCAGCCCCAGCATTTT	CATKDRGFRSNQPQHF	.	TRBV19	TRBJ1-5	TRBD1
TGTGCCAGCAGCGCCGAAGACAGGGTTGGAGGCTACACCTTC	CASSAEDRVGGYTF	.	TRBV9	TRBJ1-2	TRBD1
TGTGCCAGCAGCGTCGGTATAGGTTCGGGACAGGACTACAATGAGCAGTTCTTC	CASSVGIGSGQDYNEQFF	.	TRBV9	TRBJ2-1	TRBD1
TGTGCCAGCAGCTTAGTTTTGAGGTACGAGCAGTACTTC	CASSLVLRYEQYF	.	TRBV11-2	TRBJ2-7	.
TGTGCCAGCAGTGAACAAGGGGCACTACCACTCTCTGGAAACACCATATATTTT	CASSEQGALPLSGNTIYF	.	TRBV6-1	TRBJ1-3	.
TGTGCCAGCAGTTATGAGGGGACAGGGATTTACAATGAGCAGTTCTTC	CASSYEGTGIYNEQFF	once	TRBV6-5	TRBJ2-1	TRBD1
TGCGCCAGCAGCCAGGGACTAGAATGGATCAATGAGCAGTTCTTC	CASSQGLEWINEQFF	.	TRBV5-1	TRBJ2-1	TRBD2
TGTGCCAGCAGCGTAGACAGGGGCGCTGAAGCTTTCTTT	CASSVDRGAEAFF	few	TRBV9	TRBJ1-1	TRBD1
TGTGCCGCCACCGGGGGCTCCCCTTCGATCAATGAGCAGTTCTTC	CAATGGSPSINEQFF	.	TRBV7-9	TRBJ2-1	.
TGTGCCACCCACTTTGGCCGAGGCGCAGGGACCGGGGAGCTGTTTTTT	CATHFGRGAGTGELFF	.	TRBV5-4	TRBJ2-2	.
TGTGCCAGCAGTCCGGGACTAGCGGGAGTGGAGACCCAGTACTTC	CASSPGLAGVETQYF	.	TRBV28	TRBJ2-5	TRBD2
TGTGCCAGCAGCCTAGAGGGACGGAAACCCTACAATGAGCAGTTCTTC	CASSLEGRKPYNEQFF	.	TRBV11-3	TRBJ2-1	.
TGTGCCAGCAGTATTAGGGGGCAGGGGGCGGCGGTGAAGGCTTTCTTT	CASSIRGQGAAVKAFF	.	TRBV11-2	TRBJ1-1	TRBD1
TGTGCCAGTACTAGCGGGAGGGCCCGTGAGCAGTTCTTC	CASTSGRAREQFF	.	TRBV19	TRBJ2-1	TRBD2
TGTGCCACCAGCAGAGGAGGGGCGACAGGCTACGAGCAGTACTTC	CATSRGGATGYEQYF	.	TRBV15	TRBJ2-7	.
TGTGCCAGCAGCTACTCCTCTAGCGCGGGCACCGGGGAGCTGTTTTTT	CASSYSSSAGTGELFF	.	TRBV7-8	TRBJ2-2	.
TGCGCCAGCAGGGAGGCACCAGGGACTGGGAACACTGAAGCTTTCTTT	CASREAPGTGNTEAFF	once	TRBV5-1	TRBJ1-1	.
TGTGCCAGCAGTGACCCGCTACTCCCTAACTATGGCTACACCTTC	CASSDPLLPNYGYTF	.	TRBV6-4	TRBJ1-2	.
TGTGCCAGCAGCACAGACAGGGAGCAGTTCTTC	CASSTDREQFF	.	TRBV6-6	TRBJ2-1	.
TGCGCCAGCAGCTTGGGAATCGGGGGGTCCTCTGGAAACACCATATATTTT	CASSLGIGGSSGNTIYF	once	TRBV5-1	TRBJ1-3	.
TGTGCCAGCAGTTTACCGGGGAATGACCAGCCCCAGCATTTT	CASSLPGNDQPQHF	.	TRBV28	TRBJ1-5	.
TGTGCCTGGAGCACAATTTACAGGGTCGGCTCTGGAAACACCATATATTTT	CAWSTIYRVGSGNTIYF	.	TRBV30	TRBJ1-3	.
TGTGCCAGCAGCCTGGGACGGGGACGCAATCAGCCCCAGCATTTT	CASSLGRGRNQPQHF	.	TRBV5-6	TRBJ1-5	.
TGCGCCAGCAGCTTGGATAGCGGGAGGGTCCCCGGGGAGCTGTTTTTT	CASSLDSGRVPGELFF	once	TRBV5-1	TRBJ2-2	TRBD2
TGCGCCAGCAGCTTGGCTGGGACTAGCGGGAGTATGGAGACCCAGTACTTC	CASSLAGTSGSMETQYF	few	TRBV5-1	TRBJ2-5	TRBD2
TGTGCCAGCAGTTTCCGAAGGGCTACCCGCAATCAGCCCCAGCATTTT	CASSFRRATRNQPQHF	.	TRBV28	TRBJ1-5	.
TGTGCCAGCAGCGTAGCAGGGGGCCCCTACAATGAGCAGTTCTTC	CASSVAGGPYNEQFF	.	TRBV9	TRBJ2-1	TRBD1
TGTGCCTGGAGGGACATGACTGAAGCTTTCTTT	CAWRDMTEAFF	.	TRBV30	TRBJ1-1	.
TGTGCCAGCAGACAGGGAACTGAAGCTTTCTTT	CASRQGTEAFF	few	TRBV6-6	TRBJ1-1	.
TGTGCCAGCAGCGGACGAACAGGAACTGGGGCCAACGTCCTGACTTTC	CASSGRTGTGANVLTF	.	TRBV11-3	TRBJ2-6	.
TGTGCCAGCAGCTCCCGGGGGGGGTCACGTTCTTGGGAGCAGTTCTTC	CASSSRGGSRSWEQFF	.	TRBV7-9	TRBJ2-1	TRBD2
TGTGCCAGCAGCTTCCTAGCGGGAGGGGCCGAGCAGTACTTC	CASSFLAGGAEQYF	.	TRBV7-8	TRBJ2-7	TRBD2
TGTGCCAGCAGTCCCGGGACTCCCAGCTCCTACGAGCAGTACTTC	CASSPGTPSSYEQYF	.	TRBV28	TRBJ2-7	.
TGTGCCAGCAGCCATGGACAGGGCACAGATACGCAGTATTTT	CASSHGQGTDTQYF	once	TRBV7-3	TRBJ2-3	TRBD1
TGTGCCATCAGTGAACTGGGACAGGGTAATTCACCCCTCCACTTT	CAISELGQGNSPLHF	.	TRBV10-3	TRBJ1-6	TRBD1
TGTGCCACCAGCAGAGATCAAGATACGCAGTATTTT	CATSRDQDTQYF	.	TRBV15	TRBJ2-3	.
TGTGCCAGCTTCCATACCGGGCCTCGGAACTACAATGAGCAGTTCTTC	CASFHTGPRNYNEQFF	.	TRBV27	TRBJ2-1	.
TGTGCCAGCAGCTTAGAGGTGGGGGGACTAATCAACGAGCAGTACTTC	CASSLEVGGLINEQYF	.	TRBV7-9	TRBJ2-7	TRBD2
TGTGCCTGGAGTGTCTGGACTAGCGGGACCAGCTCCTACGAGCAGTACTTC	CAWSVWTSGTSSYEQYF	.	TRBV30	TRBJ2-7	TRBD2
TGCGCCAGCAGCTTGGCCGGCGGGGCGAACACCGGGGAGCTGTTTTTT	CASSLAGGANTGELFF	.	TRBV5-1	TRBJ2-2	.
TGTGCCTGGAGTGTAGCAGGGGCAACCAAAAACATTCAGTACTTC	CAWSVAGATKNIQYF	.	TRBV30	TRBJ2-4	.
TGCGCCAGCAGCTTGGCTGGACAGGGGGCGTTGAGCACTGAAGCTTTCTTT	CASSLAGQGALSTEAFF	.	TRBV5-1	TRBJ1-1	TRBD1
TGCAGCGCCCGGACAGGGGGCAATGAGCAGTTCTTC	CSARTGGNEQFF	.	TRBV29-1	TRBJ2-1	TRBD1
TGCAGCGTTGCAACACGAGCTTACTACGAGCAGTACTTC	CSVATRAYYEQYF	.	TRBV29-1	TRBJ2-7	.
TGCGCCAGCAGCTTGGATCCTAGCGGGATATACGAGCAGTACTTC	CASSLDPSGIYEQYF	.	TRBV5-1	TRBJ2-7	TRBD2
TGTGCCAGCAGTTTGGCGTCAGGGGAGGTCTATGGCTACACCTTC	CASSLASGEVYGYTF	.	TRBV28	TRBJ1-2	.
TGTGCCAGCAGTTTAGCAGGGCTTTATAGCAATCAGCCCCAGCATTTT	CASSLAGLYSNQPQHF	.	TRBV28	TRBJ1-5	.
TGTGCCAGCAGTTTTCATGTCCTAACCCAGAACACTGAAGCTTTCTTT	CASSFHVLTQNTEAFF	.	TRBV28	TRBJ1-1	.
TGTGCCAGTAGTTCTCCGGCGGCAGGGGCGTACGAGCAGTACTTC	CASSSPAAGAYEQYF	.	TRBV19	TRBJ2-7	.
TGTGCCACCAGCAGAGACTTTTCCGGTAACTATTTT	CATSRDFSGNYF	.	TRBV15	TRBJ1-4	.
TGTGCCAGCAGTCGGTTTATAACTAATGAAAAACTGTTTTTT	CASSRFITNEKLFF	.	TRBV7-8	TRBJ1-4	.
TGCAGCGTTGGGCAGGCATCCCACGAGCAGTACTTC	CSVGQASHEQYF	.	TRBV29-1	TRBJ2-7	.
TGTGCCAGCAGCGTGGCTCCAGGGACCCAAGAGACCCAGTACTTC	CASSVAPGTQETQYF	.	TRBV9	TRBJ2-5	.